The clone carrying this TCR beta chain was seen more than once but under ten times. The CDR3 has 14 residues. Germline loops: CDR1 SGHRS, CDR2 YFSETQ. Trimming removed 4 bases from V and 0 bases from J, with 8 bases in between. The data are from a study of shared clonotypes between healthy human individuals. Study background: Researchers assigned three CD4 naive, three CD4 memory, two CD8 naive and one CD8 memory plate to each donor.

Profiled with immunoSEQ multiplex PCR; TCRdb holds only in-frame clones, not every one. This table has around 1,100,000 clones, around three quarters appearing once. The receptor was isolated from a young man in good health. Some clones in this sample may be carry-over from other donors' samples. The sequenced sample consisted of memory CD4+ T cells from PBMCs. As to subset: CD45RA-negative fraction. V usage is TRBV5-1 and J usage is TRBJ1-3; D remains unclear. This CDR3 reads CASSADTSGNTIYF. The CDR3, as DNA: TGCGCCAGCAGCGCAGACACCTCTGGAAACACCATATATTTT. Full variable domain (rest looked up from reference TRBV5-1 and TRBJ1-3): KAGVTQTPRYLIKTRGQQVTLSCSPISGHRSVSWYQQTPGQGLQFLFEYFSETQRNKGNFPGRFSGRQFSNSRSEMNVSTLELGDSALYLCASSADTSGNTIYFGEGSWLTVV.